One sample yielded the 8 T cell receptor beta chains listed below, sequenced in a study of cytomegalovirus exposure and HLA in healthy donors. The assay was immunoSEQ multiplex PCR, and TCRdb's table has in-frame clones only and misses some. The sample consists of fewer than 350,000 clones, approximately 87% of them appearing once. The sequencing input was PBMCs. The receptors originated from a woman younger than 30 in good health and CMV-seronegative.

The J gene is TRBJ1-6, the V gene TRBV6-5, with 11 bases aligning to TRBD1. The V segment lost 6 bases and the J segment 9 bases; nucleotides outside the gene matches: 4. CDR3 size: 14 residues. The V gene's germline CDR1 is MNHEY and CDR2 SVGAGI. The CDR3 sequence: CASRGQGVVSPLHF. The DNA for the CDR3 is TGTGCCAGCAGGGGACAGGGGGTTGTTTCACCCCTCCACTTT.

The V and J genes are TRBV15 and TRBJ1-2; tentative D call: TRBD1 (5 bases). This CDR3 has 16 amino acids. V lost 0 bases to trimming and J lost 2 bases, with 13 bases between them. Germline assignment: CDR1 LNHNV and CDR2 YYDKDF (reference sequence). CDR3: CATSRDAGHLNYGYTF. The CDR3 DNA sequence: TGTGCCACCAGCAGAGATGCGGGGCACCTCAACTATGGCTACACCTTC.

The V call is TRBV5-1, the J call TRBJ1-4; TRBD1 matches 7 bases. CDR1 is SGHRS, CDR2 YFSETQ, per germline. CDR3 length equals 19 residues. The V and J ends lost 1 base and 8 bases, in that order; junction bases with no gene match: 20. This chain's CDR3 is CASSLRWVTRGQTNEKLFF. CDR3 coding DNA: TGCGCCAGCAGCTTGCGGTGGGTTACGAGGGGACAGACGAACGAAAAACTGTTTTTT.

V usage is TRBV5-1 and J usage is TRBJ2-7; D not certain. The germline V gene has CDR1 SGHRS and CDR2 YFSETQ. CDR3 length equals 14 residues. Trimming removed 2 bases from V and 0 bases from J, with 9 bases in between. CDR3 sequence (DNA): TGCGCCAGCAGCTTCGACACTTACTCCTACGAGCAGTACTTC. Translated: CASSFDTYSYEQYF. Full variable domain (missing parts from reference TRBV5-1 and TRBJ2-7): KAGVTQTPRYLIKTRGQQVTLSCSPISGHRSVSWYQQTPGQGLQFLFEYFSETQRNKGNFPGRFSGRQFSNSRSEMNVSTLELGDSALYLCASSFDTYSYEQYFGPGTRLTVT.

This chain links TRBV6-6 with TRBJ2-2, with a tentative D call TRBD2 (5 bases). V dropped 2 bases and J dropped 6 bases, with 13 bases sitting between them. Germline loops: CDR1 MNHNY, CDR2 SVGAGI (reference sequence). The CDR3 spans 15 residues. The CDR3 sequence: CASSYPGSGSGELFF. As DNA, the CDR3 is TGTGCCAGCAGTTACCCGGGGAGTGGATCCGGGGAGCTGTTTTTT.

As DNA, the CDR3 is TGTGCCAGTAGTATCTCTCGACAGGGAGAGACCCAGTACTTC. It translates to CASSISRQGETQYF. The chain links TRBV19 to TRBJ2-5; TRBD1 matches 7 bases. CDR1 is LNHDA, CDR2 SQIVND, per germline (reference sequence). The CDR3 length is 14 residues. With 3 bases clipped from V and 4 bases from J, the junction kept 5 bases outside the gene matches.

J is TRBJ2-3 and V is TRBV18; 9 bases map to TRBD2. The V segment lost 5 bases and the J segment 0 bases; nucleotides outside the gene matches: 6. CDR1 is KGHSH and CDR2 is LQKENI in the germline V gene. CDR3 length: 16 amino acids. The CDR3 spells CASSSLTSGSTDTQYF. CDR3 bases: TGTGCCAGCTCATCATTGACTAGCGGAAGCACAGATACGCAGTATTTT.

The CDR3: CATSPQRGRERVETQYF. CDR3 nucleotides: TGTGCCACCAGCCCACAGAGGGGACGGGAGAGGGTAGAGACCCAGTACTTC. V and J are TRBV15 and TRBJ2-5, with a possible D match to TRBD2 (6 bases). The CDR3 spans 17 residues. Trimming removed 5 bases from V and 4 bases from J, with 23 bases in between. Germline loops: CDR1 LNHNV, CDR2 YYDKDF (reference sequence).